Listed below are T cell receptor beta chains from one sample, sequenced in a study of blood T cell repertoires in COVID-19. Clones were read by immunoSEQ multiplex PCR, and TCRdb kept only the in-frame ones, dropping some. The table lists 70,000 or so clones, 70% to 90% of them singletons. Sequencing was performed on peripheral blood. Source of these receptors: an elderly woman with acute or convalescent COVID-19. CDR3s include the opening cysteine and the closing phenylalanine or tryptophan. A D gene is named only where the DNA matches it firmly. Not every row has a clone size; where given, it reads once, few, many or a size class.

clone size: -; V gene: TRBV6-4; D gene: TRBD2; J gene: TRBJ2-1; CDR3 protein: CASSGLAGNEQFF; CDR3 DNA: TGTGCCAGCAGTGGACTAGCGGGCAATGAGCAGTTCTTC
clone size: -; V gene: TRBV11-2; D gene: -; J gene: TRBJ1-1; CDR3 protein: CASRGLLAFQAFF; CDR3 DNA: TGTGCCAGCAGGGGCCTTCTCGCCTTCCAAGCTTTCTTT
clone size: -; V gene: TRBV19; D gene: -; J gene: TRBJ1-5; CDR3 protein: CASVRVHGNQPQHF; CDR3 DNA: TGTGCCAGTGTACGGGTTCATGGCAATCAGCCCCAGCATTTT
clone size: -; V gene: TRBV19; D gene: TRBD1; J gene: TRBJ1-1; CDR3 protein: CASSIGGTGTTEAFF; CDR3 DNA: TGTGCCAGTAGTATAGGGGGGACAGGGACCACTGAAGCTTTCTTT
clone size: -; V gene: TRBV18; D gene: TRBD1; J gene: TRBJ1-2; CDR3 protein: CASSPLRDSYGYTF; CDR3 DNA: TGTGCCAGCTCTCCCCTCCGGGACAGTTATGGCTACACCTTC
clone size: -; V gene: TRBV28; D gene: TRBD1; J gene: TRBJ2-5; CDR3 protein: CASSFGQGGGQETQYF; CDR3 DNA: TGTGCCAGCAGTTTCGGACAGGGGGGAGGACAAGAGACCCAGTACTTC
clone size: -; V gene: TRBV27; D gene: -; J gene: TRBJ2-4; CDR3 protein: CASSLSQLAKNIQYF; CDR3 DNA: TGTGCCAGCAGTTTATCCCAGTTAGCCAAAAACATTCAGTACTTC
clone size: -; V gene: TRBV7-9; D gene: TRBD1; J gene: TRBJ1-1; CDR3 protein: CASSGADSGGRSEAFF; CDR3 DNA: TGTGCCAGCAGCGGAGCGGACTCAGGGGGTCGGTCTGAAGCTTTCTTT
clone size: -; V gene: TRBV3-1/TRBV3-2; D gene: -; J gene: TRBJ2-1; CDR3 protein: CASSQDYGSSYNEQFF; CDR3 DNA: TGTGCCAGCAGCCAAGATTACGGGAGCTCCTACAATGAGCAGTTCTTC
clone size: -; V gene: TRBV4-1; D gene: TRBD1; J gene: TRBJ1-4; CDR3 protein: CASSQGYRGLYEKLFF; CDR3 DNA: TGCGCCAGCAGCCAGGGCTACAGGGGGCTGTATGAAAAACTGTTTTTT
clone size: -; V gene: TRBV5-1; D gene: -; J gene: TRBJ2-1; CDR3 protein: CASSPRTKGYNEQFF; CDR3 DNA: TGCGCCAGCAGTCCAAGGACTAAGGGGTACAATGAGCAGTTCTTC
clone size: once; V gene: TRBV5-1; D gene: TRBD1; J gene: TRBJ2-3; CDR3 protein: CASSLAMPGGDTQYF; CDR3 DNA: TGCGCCAGCAGCTTGGCTATGCCAGGGGGCGATACGCAGTATTTT
clone size: -; V gene: TRBV15; D gene: TRBD1; J gene: TRBJ1-3; CDR3 protein: CATSINYGTAGNTIYF; CDR3 DNA: TGTGCCACCAGCATAAATTACGGGACAGCCGGAAACACCATATATTTT
clone size: -; V gene: TRBV4-1; D gene: TRBD1; J gene: TRBJ2-1; CDR3 protein: CASSQTGGAGNEQFF; CDR3 DNA: TGCGCCAGCAGCCAGACAGGGGGCGCCGGCAATGAGCAGTTCTTC
clone size: -; V gene: TRBV7-9; D gene: -; J gene: TRBJ1-3; CDR3 protein: CASSFFLALSGNTIYF; CDR3 DNA: TGTGCCAGCAGCTTTTTTCTGGCCCTCTCTGGAAACACCATATATTTT
clone size: -; V gene: TRBV10-1; D gene: TRBD2; J gene: TRBJ2-6; CDR3 protein: CASTASLAGGSGANVLTF; CDR3 DNA: TGCGCCAGCACCGCCTCGCTAGCGGGGGGCTCTGGGGCCAACGTCCTGACTTTC
clone size: -; V gene: TRBV6-2/TRBV6-3; D gene: TRBD2; J gene: TRBJ2-7; CDR3 protein: CASSKPGLATYEQYF; CDR3 DNA: TGTGCCAGCAGTAAGCCGGGACTAGCGACCTACGAGCAGTACTTC
clone size: -; V gene: TRBV15; D gene: TRBD1; J gene: TRBJ1-4; CDR3 protein: CATSRDIRRTGGEKLFF; CDR3 DNA: TGTGCCACCAGCAGAGATATTAGAAGGACAGGAGGCGAAAAACTGTTTTTT
clone size: -; V gene: TRBV5-1; D gene: TRBD2; J gene: TRBJ2-5; CDR3 protein: CASSSTSGRAGQETQYF; CDR3 DNA: TGCGCCAGCAGCTCGACTAGCGGGAGGGCCGGGCAAGAGACCCAGTACTTC
clone size: -; V gene: TRBV28; D gene: -; J gene: TRBJ2-3; CDR3 protein: CASSFSRGGADTQYF; CDR3 DNA: TGTGCCAGCAGTTTCTCGCGGGGCGGTGCAGATACGCAGTATTTT
clone size: once; V gene: TRBV27; D gene: -; J gene: TRBJ1-6; CDR3 protein: CASSLSFRQAANSPLHF; CDR3 DNA: TGTGCCAGCAGTTTATCATTTCGACAGGCCGCTAATTCACCCCTCCACTTT
clone size: -; V gene: TRBV6-2/TRBV6-3; D gene: -; J gene: TRBJ2-4; CDR3 protein: CASSDDSLKNIQYF; CDR3 DNA: TGTGCCAGCAGTGACGACAGCCTAAAAAACATTCAGTACTTC
clone size: -; V gene: TRBV5-5; D gene: -; J gene: TRBJ1-1; CDR3 protein: CASSLVPKTNTEAFF; CDR3 DNA: TGTGCCAGCAGCTTGGTCCCGAAAACTAACACTGAAGCTTTCTTT
clone size: -; V gene: TRBV5-1; D gene: -; J gene: TRBJ2-7; CDR3 protein: CASSLVTAREQYF; CDR3 DNA: TGCGCCAGCAGCTTGGTTACCGCGAGAGAGCAGTACTTC
clone size: -; V gene: TRBV11-3; D gene: TRBD2; J gene: TRBJ2-1; CDR3 protein: CASSLGGLAGVGEQFF; CDR3 DNA: TGTGCCAGCAGCTTAGGAGGACTAGCGGGAGTCGGCGAGCAGTTCTTC
clone size: few; V gene: TRBV28; D gene: TRBD1; J gene: TRBJ1-1; CDR3 protein: CASSQGGQGQAEAFF; CDR3 DNA: TGTGCCAGCAGCCAAGGGGGCCAGGGGCAAGCTGAAGCTTTCTTT
clone size: -; V gene: TRBV10-3; D gene: -; J gene: TRBJ2-1; CDR3 protein: CAISEWTGVLYNEQFF; CDR3 DNA: TGTGCCATCAGTGAGTGGACGGGGGTCCTTTACAATGAGCAGTTCTTC